This entry features one T cell receptor beta chain sequence. This CDR3 comprises 17 residues. Germline lookup yields CDR1 LGHDT and CDR2 YNNKEL (reference sequence). V lost 7 bases and J 2 bases, leaving 21 bases between the germline ends. This sample was included in a study of blood T cell repertoires in COVID-19. Original analysis: Nucleated cell counts were estimated from reference gene primer amplification. The method was immunoSEQ multiplex PCR; TCRdb's version includes in-frame clones alone and lacks a portion of them. For V, J and clone size, that table is used; D and trimming come from the DNA. The repertoire consists of roughly 390,000 clones, with 85% occurring once and the leading ten covering 3.5% to 4%.

This TCR derives from a woman younger than 35 with acute or convalescent COVID-19. The sequencing sample was made of peripheral blood. V gene TRBV3-1 (or the pseudogene TRBV3-2) combines with J gene TRBJ2-1; D uncertain. As DNA, the CDR3 is TGTGCCAGCACCACCCCCTCTAGTATCGGCACCTACAATGAGCAGTTCTTC. It encodes CASTTPSSIGTYNEQFF.